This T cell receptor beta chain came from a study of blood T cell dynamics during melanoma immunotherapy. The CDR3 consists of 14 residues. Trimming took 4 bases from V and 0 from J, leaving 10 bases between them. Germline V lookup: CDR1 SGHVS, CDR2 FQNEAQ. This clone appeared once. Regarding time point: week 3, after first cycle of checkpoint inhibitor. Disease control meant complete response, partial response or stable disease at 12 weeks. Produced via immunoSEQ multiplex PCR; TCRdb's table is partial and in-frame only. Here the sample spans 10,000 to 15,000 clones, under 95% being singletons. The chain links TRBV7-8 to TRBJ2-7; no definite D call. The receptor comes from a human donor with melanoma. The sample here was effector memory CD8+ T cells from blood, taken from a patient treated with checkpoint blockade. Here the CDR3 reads CASSSFSSSYEQYF. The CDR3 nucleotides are TGTGCCAGCAGCTCCTTTAGCAGCTCCTACGAGCAGTACTTC.